The next 5 T cell receptor beta chains were all read from a single sample in a study of blood T cell repertoires in COVID-19. Some clones are missing from TCRdb's copy, which holds only in-frame ones; the method was immunoSEQ multiplex PCR. Among just under 60,000 clones, around nine tenths were seen once, and the ten largest hold 4.8%. Sequencing was carried out using peripheral blood. The receptors here all came from a man in his 60s with acute or convalescent COVID-19.

This clone was seen only once. The chain couples TRBV15 to TRBJ1-1; 10 nucleotides line up with TRBD1. V lost 1 base to trimming and J lost 5 bases; unmatched junction nucleotides: 7. CDR1 and CDR2 from the germline V gene are LNHNV and YYDKDF (reference sequence). The CDR3 has 16 residues. The DNA for the CDR3 is TGTGCCACCAGCAGAGTACGGACAGGGGGATATACTGAAGCTTTCTTT. The encoded protein is CATSRVRTGGYTEAFF.

The CDR3 protein is CAISEGERRGSEQFF. CDR3 bases: TGTGCCATCAGTGAGGGGGAGCGGAGAGGGAGTGAGCAGTTCTTC. V gene TRBV10-3 combines with J gene TRBJ2-1; D perhaps matches TRBD2 (5 bases). Germline CDR1 is ENHRY and CDR2 is SYGVKD. The CDR3 covers 15 residues. V dropped 2 bases and J dropped 9 bases, with 17 bases sitting between them.

Here the CDR3 reads CVRSSGQGGSRQQYF. The DNA for the CDR3 is TGTGTCAGAAGCTCTGGACAGGGAGGGTCTCGCCAGCAGTACTTC. This chain links TRBV7-5 with TRBJ2-7; the table's D call of TRBD1 was not tested on the DNA. TRBV7-5 is a known pseudogene. The CDR3 covers 15 residues.

J is TRBJ2-1 and V is TRBV5-1; 9 bases fit TRBD2. V was clipped by 0 bases and J by 8 bases; unmatched bases: 6. CDR3 length equals 15 residues. CDR1 SGHRS and CDR2 YFSETQ come from the germline V gene. CDR3 region: CASSLVVAGVYEQFF. The CDR3 coding sequence is TGCGCCAGCAGCTTGGTTGTAGCGGGAGTATATGAGCAGTTCTTC.

The chain couples TRBV18 to TRBJ2-5; D ambiguous. Looked up from germline, CDR1 is KGHSH and CDR2 is LQKENI. CDR3 length: 13 residues. Trimming took 2 bases from V and 2 from J, leaving 6 bases between them. The CDR3 DNA sequence: TGTGCCAGCTCACCAGATAGACAAGAGACCCAGTACTTC. Translation gives CASSPDRQETQYF.